The 31 T cell receptor beta chains below come from one sample, sequenced in a study of technical replicates of blood from several donors. Using immunoSEQ multiplex PCR, the repertoire was profiled, and TCRdb retains in-frame clones only, with some absent. This sample carries tens of thousands of clones, 95% to 97% of them seen once, and the ten largest clones take 0.25% to 0.3%. Material: T cells isolated from PBMCs. These receptors were collected from a human donor in good health.

V is TRBV11-2 and J is TRBJ2-6, with 8 bases fitting TRBD1. Germline values: CDR1 SGHAT, CDR2 FQNNGV. Unmatched junction bases numbered 8, after V lost 1 base and J lost 0 bases. The CDR3 is 19 amino acids. CDR3 coding DNA: TGTGCCAGCAGCTTAGGGGGGGACAGGAGATTCTCTGGGGCCAACGTCCTGACTTTC. Translating gives CASSLGGDRRFSGANVLTF.

Here the CDR3 DNA reads TGTGCCAGCAGTTACGGAGGGACGGTAGCTAACTATGGCTACACCTTC. This encodes CASSYGGTVANYGYTF. The J gene is TRBJ1-2, the V gene TRBV6-5; perhaps TRBD1 as D (5 bases). Trimming took 2 bases from V and 0 from J, leaving 13 bases between them. This CDR3 comprises 16 residues. Germline V gene sequence: CDR1 MNHEY, CDR2 SVGAGI.

V and J are TRBV2 and TRBJ2-7; 7 bases are shared with TRBD1. The trim removed 3 bases at V and 3 bases at J, leaving 8 bases unmatched. Germline V CDR1 and CDR2: SNHLY, FYNNEI. CDR3 length equals 15 residues. CDR3 DNA: TGTGCCAGCAGTGACCCGGGACAGTCTAACTACGAGCAGTACTTC. Translation gives CASSDPGQSNYEQYF.

This chain joins TRBV28 and TRBJ1-1, with D uncertain. Germline CDR1 reads MDHEN; CDR2 reads SYDVKM. This CDR3 spans 11 amino acids. V was trimmed by 2 bases and J by 6 bases, leaving 4 bases between them. The CDR3 coding sequence is TGTGCCAGCAGTTTACGAGCTGAAGCTTTCTTT. This translates into CASSLRAEAFF.

The chain is built from TRBV11-2 and TRBJ2-7, with D perhaps matching TRBD1 (5 bases). CDR3 length equals 16 residues. The V gene's germline CDR1 is SGHAT and CDR2 FQNNGV. Trimming stripped 5 bases from V and 2 bases from J, with 19 bases between. CDR3: CASSPTQDTSPYEQYF. The CDR3 nucleotides read TGTGCCAGCAGCCCCACACAGGACACCTCCCCCTACGAGCAGTACTTC.

J is TRBJ2-3 and V is TRBV27; no clear D gene. V shed 6 bases and J shed 2 bases, with 12 bases lying between them. The germline gives CDR1 MNHEY, CDR2 SMNVEV (reference sequence). The CDR3 loop spans 14 amino acids. In nucleotides, the CDR3 is TGTGCCAGCAGCTCCCGTGCGGCCACAGATACGCAGTATTTT. It is translated as CASSSRAATDTQYF.

The chain is built from TRBV5-1 and TRBJ2-3, with a possible D match to TRBD1 (5 bases). Deletions cut 7 bases from V and 2 bases from J, with 20 bases between. Germline V gene sequence: CDR1 SGHRS, CDR2 YFSETQ. The CDR3 totals 16 residues. The CDR3 protein is CASHRMERGFTDTQYF. The CDR3 nucleotides are TGCGCCAGCCATCGGATGGAAAGGGGATTCACAGATACGCAGTATTTT.

The chain employs TRBV29-1 and TRBJ1-4; TRBD1 is a possible D gene (5 bases). V dropped 4 bases and J dropped 12 bases, with 12 bases sitting between them. From germline, CDR1 is SQVTM and CDR2 ANQGSEA. This CDR3 has 11 residues. DNA of the CDR3: TGCAGCGTTGTCCAGGGAGGCCAACTGTTTTTT. This sequence encodes CSVVQGGQLFF.

CDR3 loop: CASSQGLSGVAKNIQYF. The CDR3 coding sequence is TGCGCCAGCAGCCAAGGCCTGTCCGGGGTAGCCAAAAACATTCAGTACTTC. This chain uses TRBV4-3 with TRBJ2-4; maybe TRBD2 (5 bases). CDR1 LGHNA and CDR2 YSLEER come from the germline V gene. The CDR3 is 17 residues long. Between the trimmed V and J ends, which lost 1 base and 0 bases, there was a span of 13 bases.

The V and J genes are TRBV9 and TRBJ2-5; possibly TRBD1 for D (7 bases). Trimming cost V 3 bases and J 2 bases, with 14 bases left between them. Germline CDR1 is SGDLS and CDR2 is YYNGEE. The CDR3 sequence is 15 residues long. The CDR3 loop reads CASSAEGGQQETQYF. The CDR3 nucleotides read TGTGCCAGCAGCGCTGAGGGGGGACAGCAAGAGACCCAGTACTTC.

V usage is TRBV4-3 and J usage is TRBJ2-1, with a possible D match to TRBD2 (6 bases). Germline loops: CDR1 LGHNA, CDR2 YSLEER. This CDR3 region has 14 residues. Trimming removed 3 bases from V and 1 base from J, with 7 bases in between. CDR3 in DNA: TGCGCCAGCAGCCAGGCGGGATCCTACAATGAGCAGTTCTTC. Encoded protein: CASSQAGSYNEQFF.

The V gene is TRBV9, the J gene TRBJ2-3, with a possible D match to TRBD2 (5 bases). The CDR3 runs 15 residues. V lost 0 bases and J lost 0, with 8 bases in between. Germline V gene lookup returns CDR1 SGDLS and CDR2 YYNGEE. CDR3 sequence (DNA): TGTGCCAGCAGCGTAGGTAGCGTTAGCACAGATACGCAGTATTTT. Residues: CASSVGSVSTDTQYF. Full variable domain (remainder filled in from reference TRBV9 and TRBJ2-3): DSGVTQTPKHLITATGQRVTLRCSPRSGDLSVYWYQQSLDQGLQFLIQYYNGEERAKGNILERFSAQQFPDLHSELNLSSLELGDSALYFCASSVGSVSTDTQYFGPGTRLTVL.

This chain joins TRBV5-4 and TRBJ1-4; D remains unclear. The CDR3 is 14 amino acids. Trimming cost V 0 bases and J 8 bases, with 11 bases left between them. Germline CDR1 is SGHNT and CDR2 is YYREEE (reference sequence). For the CDR3, the DNA is TGTGCCAGCAGCTTGGACAGTTTAGGCGAAAAACTGTTTTTT. Protein product: CASSLDSLGEKLFF.

The CDR3 is CSVWGSVGTGDGYTF. CDR3 in DNA: TGCAGCGTTTGGGGCTCCGTCGGGACAGGGGATGGCTACACCTTC. The chain has TRBV29-1 and TRBJ1-2; TRBD1 agrees at 10 bases. The CDR3 runs 15 residues. The J segment lost 6 bases and the V segment lost 5 bases, leaving 12 bases of the junction unmatched. The germline V gene has CDR1 SQVTM and CDR2 ANQGSEA.

This clone was recorded once. The V call is TRBV19, the J call TRBJ2-1, with 10 bases that match TRBD2. Germline V gene lookup returns CDR1 LNHDA and CDR2 SQIVND (reference sequence). The CDR3 loop spans 12 amino acids. J gave up 9 bases and V 4 bases, and 0 bases lay outside the gene matches. The CDR3 loop is CASSTSGGEQFF. The DNA of the CDR3 is TGTGCCAGTAGTACTAGCGGGGGTGAGCAGTTCTTC.

The chain employs TRBV7-2 and TRBJ1-5; 7 bases fit TRBD1. Germline CDR1 reads SGHTA; CDR2 reads FQGNSA. This CDR3 comprises 15 residues. The V gene end was trimmed by 4 bases and the J gene end by 6 bases; junction bases not matched to a gene: 9. The CDR3 spells CASSSTGDFGQPQHF. CDR3 DNA: TGTGCCAGCAGCTCAACAGGGGACTTCGGTCAGCCCCAGCATTTT.

J is TRBJ1-3 and V is TRBV21-1; the table's D call, TRBD1, was not checked against the DNA. TRBV21-1 is a documented pseudogene. CDR3 length: 15 amino acids. Written as DNA, the CDR3 is TGTGCCAGCAGTTTCACAGGGGACTCTGGAAACACCATATATTTT. Its protein is CASSFTGDSGNTIYF.

The chain combines TRBV27 with TRBJ2-7; 9 bases agree with TRBD1. The CDR3 sequence is 13 residues long. V was pared by 6 bases and J by 4 bases, with 4 bases of the junction left unmatched. Germline V gene data show CDR1 as MNHEY and CDR2 as SMNVEV (reference sequence). In DNA form, the CDR3 reads TGTGCCAGCAGGCGGACAGGGGATTACGAGCAGTACTTC. It specifies CASRRTGDYEQYF.

The chain links TRBV5-1 to TRBJ1-1; TRBD1 agrees at 8 bases. V lost 4 bases to trimming and J lost 5 bases; unmatched junction nucleotides: 10. This CDR3 spans 15 amino acids. Germline CDR1 is SGHRS and CDR2 is YFSETQ. CDR3 in DNA: TGCGCCAGCAGCCCCGCGGGACAGGTGTTGACTGAAGCTTTCTTT. This translates into CASSPAGQVLTEAFF. Based on the CDR3 plus reference TRBV5-1 and TRBJ1-1, the full variable domain is KAGVTQTPRYLIKTRGQQVTLSCSPISGHRSVSWYQQTPGQGLQFLFEYFSETQRNKGNFPGRFSGRQFSNSRSEMNVSTLELGDSALYLCASSPAGQVLTEAFFGQGTRLTVV.

This clone was seen once. The chain combines TRBV11-2 with TRBJ2-5, with TRBD2 identical over 7 bases. The germline V gene has CDR1 SGHAT and CDR2 FQNNGV. There are 16 residues in the CDR3. The V gene end was trimmed by 4 bases and the J gene end by 2 bases; junction bases not matched to a gene: 10. CDR3: CASSWPPGGEQETQYF. CDR3 coding DNA: TGTGCCAGCAGCTGGCCCCCGGGAGGAGAACAAGAGACCCAGTACTTC. The entire variable domain, with the rest obtained from reference TRBV11-2 and TRBJ2-5, is as follows: EAGVAQSPRYKIIEKRQSVAFWCNPISGHATLYWYQQILGQGPKLLIQFQNNGVVDDSQLPKDRFSAERLKGVDSTLKIQPAKLEDSAVYLCASSWPPGGEQETQYFGPGTRLLVL.

The gene calls are TRBV5-1 and TRBJ2-7, with 7 bases identical to TRBD1. CDR3 length equals 14 residues. The germline V gene has CDR1 SGHRS and CDR2 YFSETQ. After removal of 3 bases from V and 5 bases from J, the junction contained 8 bases not matched to a gene. The CDR3 region is CASSWNRGSDEQYF. The CDR3 region has the DNA TGCGCCAGCAGCTGGAACAGGGGTAGCGACGAGCAGTACTTC.

The J gene is TRBJ1-2, the V gene TRBV6-5, with 7 bases aligning to TRBD1. V dropped 5 bases and J dropped 2; count of bases not matched to a gene: 8. The germline V gene has CDR1 MNHEY and CDR2 SVGAGI. The CDR3 is made up of 15 amino acids. The CDR3 spells CASSKRLQGNYGYTF. CDR3 DNA: TGTGCCAGCAGTAAACGGTTACAGGGGAACTATGGCTACACCTTC.

The rearrangement uses TRBV5-4 and TRBJ2-5, with 7 bases that match TRBD1. There are 15 residues in the CDR3. V shed 4 bases and J 2 bases; nucleotides not matched to a gene: 8. Looked up from germline, CDR1 is SGHNT and CDR2 is YYREEE (reference sequence). This CDR3 reads CASSRGQPYQETQYF. CDR3 coding DNA: TGTGCCAGCAGCCGGGGACAGCCCTATCAAGAGACCCAGTACTTC.

The chain has TRBV20-1 and TRBJ2-1, with D hard to call. The germline CDR1 and CDR2 sequences are DFQATT and SNEGSKA (reference sequence). The CDR3 sequence is 11 residues long. V lost 3 bases, J lost 8 bases, and 8 bases lay in between. The CDR3 loop reads CSARRAHEQFF. Written as DNA, the CDR3 is TGCAGTGCTAGGCGCGCGCATGAGCAGTTCTTC.

This sequence joins TRBV5-3 and TRBJ1-4; 9 bases are a match to TRBD1. TRBV5-3 falls under the ORF class, with uncertain function. The ends lost 2 bases at V and 6 bases at J; junction bases unmatched: 14. This CDR3 has 18 amino acids. The CDR3 coding sequence is TGTGCCAGAAGCTTAGGACGGCCTATGGACAGGGGAGATGAAAAACTGTTTTTT. Protein: CARSLGRPMDRGDEKLFF.

The V call is TRBV7-2, the J call TRBJ2-5, with 7 bases identical to TRBD2. After removal of 3 bases from V and 5 bases from J, the junction contained 12 bases not matched to a gene. From germline, CDR1 is SGHTA and CDR2 FQGNSA. The CDR3 runs 16 residues. In DNA form, the CDR3 reads TGTGCCAGCAGCTTTCAGGGAGGGCCGCGCGGGGAGACCCAGTACTTC. This encodes CASSFQGGPRGETQYF.

The rearrangement joins TRBV7-8 to TRBJ2-7; D not resolved. The CDR3 loop spans 15 amino acids. V was pared by 1 base and J by 0 bases, with 10 bases between. Germline V gene lookup returns CDR1 SGHVS and CDR2 FQNEAQ. The CDR3 loop reads CASSLDFPSSYEQYF. In DNA form, the CDR3 reads TGTGCCAGCAGCTTAGACTTTCCTAGCTCCTACGAGCAGTACTTC.

The rearrangement uses TRBV15 and TRBJ2-3, with TRBD1 as a possible D gene (5 bases). This CDR3 region has 14 residues. V was trimmed by 1 base and J by 1 base, leaving 6 bases between them. Germline loops: CDR1 LNHNV, CDR2 YYDKDF (reference sequence). The CDR3 protein is CATSRVRGTDTQYF. The CDR3 coding sequence is TGTGCCACCAGCAGAGTCAGGGGCACAGATACGCAGTATTTT.

V and J are TRBV7-6 and TRBJ2-1; 10 bases match TRBD2. The length of the CDR3 is 15 residues. Germline CDR1 is SGHVS and CDR2 is FNYEAQ. V lost 5 bases and J lost 7; bases outside the gene matches: 8. DNA for the CDR3: TGTGCCAGCAGCATCGGACTAGCGGAAGGGAATGAGCAGTTCTTC. Translated: CASSIGLAEGNEQFF.

The chain links TRBV4-1 to TRBJ2-3, with 12 positions matching TRBD2. The CDR3 is made up of 18 amino acids. CDR1 and CDR2 from the germline V gene are MGHRA and YSYEKL. Trimming took 1 base from V and 1 from J; bases not matched to a gene: 6. CDR3 sequence reads: CASSQGLAGVARTDTQYF. CDR3 bases: TGCGCCAGCAGCCAAGGACTAGCGGGAGTGGCGCGCACAGATACGCAGTATTTT.

V and J are TRBV7-2 and TRBJ2-7; D ambiguous. The CDR3 has 14 amino acids. The V gene's germline CDR1 is SGHTA and CDR2 FQGNSA. Trimming removed 1 base at V and 1 base at J, with 8 bases between. CDR3 bases: TGTGCCAGCAGCTTAGTGCCAGAATCCTACGAGCAGTACTTC. It codes for CASSLVPESYEQYF.